This T cell receptor beta chain was obtained from a study of shared clonotypes between healthy human individuals. About the research overall: Per-donor plates numbered three CD4 naive, three CD4 memory, two CD8 naive and one CD8 memory. Findings of the study overall: The researchers took only blood, and tissue repertoires probably look different. Across a handful of donors, naive CD4 shared roughly 5%, naive CD8 approximately 3.5%, memory CD4 roughly 2.4%, memory CD8 approximately 0.4%. Memory subsets generally showed smaller estimated richness than naive subsets did.

The CDR3 extends over 17 amino acids. The V end was cut by 6 bases, the J end by 0 bases, with 21 bases between. Germline V gives CDR1 SEHNR, CDR2 FQNEAQ (reference sequence). The method was immunoSEQ multiplex PCR; TCRdb's version includes in-frame clones alone and lacks a portion of them. The profile shows approximately 720,000 clones, 72% of them singletons. This clone came up a few times. Its specificity is unknown. The chain joins TRBV7-9 to TRBJ2-7; a possible D gene is TRBD2 (6 bases). Sequencing input: memory CD4+ T cells sorted from blood. Specified subset: CD45RA-negative fraction. The receptor comes from a woman aged 25 to 45 in good health. For the CDR3, the DNA is TGTGCCAGCAGTTTAAAGGAGGGCGGTAAGAGCTCCTACGAGCAGTACTTC. This translates into CASSLKEGGKSSYEQYF.